Below, one T cell receptor (beta chain) is given with its context. Its antigen remains unknown. This sample was included in a study of cytomegalovirus exposure and HLA in healthy donors. Overall study findings and caveats: It was in a later analysis that TCR association rates were seen to vary by HLA locus, highest for DRB1 and lowest for HLA-C. Several of the most significant clusters appeared, in a later analysis, to be linked to common viral pathogens. Further analysis, carried out later, found HLA-associated TCR beta chains more clonally expanded than equally common other chains.

13 Jbeta primers and 60 Vbeta primers were used for the PCR. This table comes from immunoSEQ multiplex PCR, and its TCRdb copy is limited to in-frame clones, with some not included. Found here are under 200,000 clones, 65% to 85% of them singletons; the top ten hold roughly 3%. The TCR comes from a woman aged 45-60 years in good health and CMV-seropositive. What was sequenced was PBMCs.

CDR3 protein: CASSKGLRPPGQGPKKFF. Written as DNA, the CDR3 is TGTGCCAGCAGCAAAGGATTAAGACCCCCGGGACAGGGGCCTAAAAAGTTCTTC. The chain is built from TRBV21-1 and TRBJ2-1; the D call TRBD1 from the table was never checked on the DNA. TRBV21-1 is marked as a pseudogene. The CDR3 loop spans 18 amino acids.